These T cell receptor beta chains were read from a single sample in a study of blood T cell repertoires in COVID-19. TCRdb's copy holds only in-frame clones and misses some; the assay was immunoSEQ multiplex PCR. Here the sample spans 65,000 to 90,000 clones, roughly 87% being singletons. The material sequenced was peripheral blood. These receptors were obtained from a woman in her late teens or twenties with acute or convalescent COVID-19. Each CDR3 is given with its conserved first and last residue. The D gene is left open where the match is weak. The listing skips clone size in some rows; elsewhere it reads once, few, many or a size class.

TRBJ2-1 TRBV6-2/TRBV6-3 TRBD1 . TGTGCCAGCAGTTACTCTTCGGACAGGGGGCTTTTACGGTGGCATGAGCAGTTCTTC CASSYSSDRGLLRWHEQFF
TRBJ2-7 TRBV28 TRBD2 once TGTGCCAGCAGCCCTGGTGGACTCGGGGGGAGGGCCCAATACGAGCAGTACTTC CASSPGGLGGRAQYEQYF
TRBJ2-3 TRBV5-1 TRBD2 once TGCGCCAGCAGCCCTGGACTAGCGGGAGATACGCAGTATTTT CASSPGLAGDTQYF
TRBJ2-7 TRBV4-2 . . TGTGCCAGCAGCCAATCGCACTCCCAGGGATACGAGCAGTACTTC CASSQSHSQGYEQYF
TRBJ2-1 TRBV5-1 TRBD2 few TGCGCCAGCAGCTTGAAACTAGCGGCATACAATGAGCAGTTCTTC CASSLKLAAYNEQFF
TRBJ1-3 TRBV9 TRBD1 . TGTGCCAGCAGCGCGGGACAGGGGCTCTCTGGAAACACCATATATTTT CASSAGQGLSGNTIYF
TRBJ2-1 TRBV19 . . TGTGCCAGTAGTATGTGGGGGCTTACTGAGCAGTTCTTC CASSMWGLTEQFF
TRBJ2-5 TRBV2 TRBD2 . TGTGCCAGCAGTAGACTAGCGGGCAGGGAGACCCAGTACTTC CASSRLAGRETQYF
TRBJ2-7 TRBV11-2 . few TGTGCCAGCAGTTCAGGATTCTCCTACGAGCAGTACTTC CASSSGFSYEQYF
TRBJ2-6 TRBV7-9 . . TGTGCCAGCAGCTTAGGGTCCTCAGGAATATCCTCTGGGGCCAACGTCCTGACTTTC CASSLGSSGISSGANVLTF
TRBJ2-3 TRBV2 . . TGTGCCAGCAGTGAATTCCAGGGGGGAGTAGATACGCAGTATTTT CASSEFQGGVDTQYF
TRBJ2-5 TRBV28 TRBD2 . TGTGCCAGCAGGCAATCACTAGCGGGGGGGCTGGAGACCCAGTACTTC CASRQSLAGGLETQYF
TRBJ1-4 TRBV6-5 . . TGTGCCAGCAAAAGCGATGGTCGAGAAAAACTGTTTTTT CASKSDGREKLFF
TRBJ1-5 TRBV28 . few TGTGCCAGCAGTGCACCGAGTAACACAGGGTCTGGCAATCAGCCCCAGCATTTT CASSAPSNTGSGNQPQHF
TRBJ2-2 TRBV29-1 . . TGCAGCGTTGGGGCACTGGGGGAGCTGTTTTTT CSVGALGELFF
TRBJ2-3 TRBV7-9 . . TGTGCCAGCAGCTCCCACAGGGGACTCGATACGCAGTATTTT CASSSHRGLDTQYF
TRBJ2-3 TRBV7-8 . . TGTGCCAGCAGCTTTGCGGGGAGTGTCGCAGATACGCAGTATTTT CASSFAGSVADTQYF
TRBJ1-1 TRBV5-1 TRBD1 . TGCGCCAGCAGCACGACAGGGGGCGAAACTGAAGCTTTCTTT CASSTTGGETEAFF
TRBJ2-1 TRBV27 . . TGTGCCAGCAGTGGGACACCAGAAGGGTCCTACAATGAGCAGTTCTTC CASSGTPEGSYNEQFF
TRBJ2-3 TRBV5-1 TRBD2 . TGCGCCAGCTCCTTAGCGGGGGTTGCAGATACGCAGTATTTT CASSLAGVADTQYF
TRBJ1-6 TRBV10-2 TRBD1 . TGCGCCAGCAGGCAGGACAGGAGTGCTTCACCCCTCCACTTT CASRQDRSASPLHF
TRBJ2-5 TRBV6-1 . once TGTGCCAGCAGTGAAGGGACAGTCAGAGAGACCCAGTACTTC CASSEGTVRETQYF
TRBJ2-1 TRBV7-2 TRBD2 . TGTGCCAGCAGCTCCAGTTCTAGCGGGAGGTACAATGAGCAGTTCTTC CASSSSSSGRYNEQFF
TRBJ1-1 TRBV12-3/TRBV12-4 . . TGTGCCAGCAGTTTAGTGCAGGGAGAAGCTTTCTTT CASSLVQGEAFF
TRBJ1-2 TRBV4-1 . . TGCGCCAGCAGCCAAGGATGGCAGGCTAACTATGGCTACACCTTC CASSQGWQANYGYTF
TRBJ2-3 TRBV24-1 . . TGTGCCACCAGTGATCCCCGGACTCCCCAGGATACGCAGTATTTT CATSDPRTPQDTQYF
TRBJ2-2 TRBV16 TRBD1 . TGTGCCAGCAGCCAACGGACAGGGGTGAACACCGGGGAGCTGTTTTTT CASSQRTGVNTGELFF
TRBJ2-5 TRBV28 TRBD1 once TGTGCCAGCAGTTCGCCGGGACAGGGGTCGGAGACCCAGTACTTC CASSSPGQGSETQYF
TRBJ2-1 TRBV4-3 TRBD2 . TGCGCCAGCAGCCAAACTCCTAGCGGGAGGGCCAGGAATGAGCAGTTCTTC CASSQTPSGRARNEQFF
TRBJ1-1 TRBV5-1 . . TGCGCCAGCAGCTTGGGCGGGGGCCTCATGAACACTGAAGCTTTCTTT CASSLGGGLMNTEAFF
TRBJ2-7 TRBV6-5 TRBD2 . TGTGCCAGCAGTCACATAGCGGGAGAACTCACCGAGCAGTACTTC CASSHIAGELTEQYF
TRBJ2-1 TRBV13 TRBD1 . TGTGCCAGCAGCAACCGGGACAGCAATTACAATGAGCAGTTCTTC CASSNRDSNYNEQFF
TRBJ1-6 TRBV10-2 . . TGCGCCAGCAGTGAGTCCCCAGAACAGGATTCACCCCTCCACTTT CASSESPEQDSPLHF
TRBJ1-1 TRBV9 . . TGTGCCAGCAGCGCAGGGATTATGAACACTGAAGCTTTCTTT CASSAGIMNTEAFF
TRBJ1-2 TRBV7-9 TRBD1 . TGTGCCAGCAGCTTAGAACAGGGGTTAGGCTACACCTTC CASSLEQGLGYTF
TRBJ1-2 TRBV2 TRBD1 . TGTGCCAGCGCTGTAACAGGGGACTATGGCTACACCTTC CASAVTGDYGYTF
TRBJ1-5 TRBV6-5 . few TGTGCCAGCACCCCGGGACACCATAGCAATCAGCCCCAGCATTTT CASTPGHHSNQPQHF
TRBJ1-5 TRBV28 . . TGTGCCAGCGGAAGCAGGGTCGGTCAGCCCCAGCATTTT CASGSRVGQPQHF
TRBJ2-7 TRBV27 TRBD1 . TGTGCCAGCAGTCCGACACCACCGGGACAGGCCTCTGGCGAGCAGTACTTC CASSPTPPGQASGEQYF
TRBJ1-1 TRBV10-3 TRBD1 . TGTGCCATCAGAGAACGACAGGGGAGTTCTGAAGCTTTCTTT CAIRERQGSSEAFF
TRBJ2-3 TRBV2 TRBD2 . TGTGCCAGCAGTGAAAGAAGCGGGGGGAGGGATACGCAGTATTTT CASSERSGGRDTQYF
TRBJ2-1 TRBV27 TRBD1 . TGTGCCAGCAGTCCCCGACAGGGCTCCTCGTTCTTC CASSPRQGSSFF
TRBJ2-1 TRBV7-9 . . TGTGCCAGCAGCCCCTCCAATGAGCAGTTCTTC CASSPSNEQFF
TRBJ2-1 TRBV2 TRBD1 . TGTGCCAGCAACAGGGGGCCTTACAATGAGCAGTTCTTC CASNRGPYNEQFF
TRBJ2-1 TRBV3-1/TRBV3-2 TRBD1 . TGTGCCAGCAGCCAAGATAGCACAGGGGGGCGGAAAGACAATGAGCAGTTCTTC CASSQDSTGGRKDNEQFF
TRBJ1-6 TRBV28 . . TGTGCCAGCAGTCGACGGCGTCCGGGGGATTTGTCACCCCTCCACTTT CASSRRRPGDLSPLHF
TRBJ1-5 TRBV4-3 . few TGCGCCAGCAGCCCAGGGACACGATATAGCAATCAGCCCCAGCATTTT CASSPGTRYSNQPQHF
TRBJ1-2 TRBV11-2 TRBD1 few TGTGCCAGCAGCTCAGGGGGCGCCGGCTATGGCTACACCTTC CASSSGGAGYGYTF
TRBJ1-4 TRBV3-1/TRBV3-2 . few TGTGCCAGCAGCCAAGGGGTGCAGGGAAATGAAAAACTGTTTTTT CASSQGVQGNEKLFF
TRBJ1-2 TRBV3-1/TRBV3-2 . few TGTGCCAGCAGCCAAAAGGGGTTCCTCTATGGCTACACCTTC CASSQKGFLYGYTF
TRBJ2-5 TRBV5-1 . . TGCGCCAGCAGCTTGTGGAGGGGTGGTCAAGAGACCCAGTACTTC CASSLWRGGQETQYF
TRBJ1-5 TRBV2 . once TGTGCCAGCAGTGGGGTGGCGGCAAACAATCAGCCCCAGCATTTT CASSGVAANNQPQHF
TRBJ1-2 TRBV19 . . TGTGCCAGTAGTGGTGGGGGGGACTATGGCTACACCTTC CASSGGGDYGYTF